This T cell receptor beta chain was found in a study of T-cell reconstitution after alpha-beta-depleted transplantation in children. At least ten counts were recorded for this clonotype. Antigen: not known. There are 13 residues in the CDR3. J was trimmed by 8 bases and V by 5 bases; bases with no gene match: 6. CDR1 LNHDA and CDR2 SQIVND come from the germline V gene (reference sequence). Study findings and constraints: T-cell counts and diversity were attributed mostly to newly produced T cells one year after transplant.

Using unique molecular identifiers, the investigators prepared the TCRbeta library. Each CDR3 protein gets one entry after TCRdb re-called the PCR reads with MiXCR. The sample consists of roughly 200,000 distinct CDR3 sequences, 11% of them appearing once. This TCR was recovered from a child in the first two years of life with acute myeloid leukemia, due to receive a stem cell transplant. The chain couples TRBV19 to TRBJ2-1, with 7 nucleotides matching TRBD1. Sequenced here: PBMCs, sampled before TCRalphabeta/CD19-depleted stem cell transplant. For the CDR3, the DNA is TGTGCCAGTAGTTTATCAGGGGGAGATGAGCAGTTCTTC. It encodes CASSLSGGDEQFF.